This TCR beta chain was profiled in a study of shared clonotypes between healthy human individuals. This clone was seen just once. Its cognate antigen is unknown. Assay used: immunoSEQ multiplex PCR; TCRdb lists only in-frame clones, some missing. The data contain about 2.1 million clones, around 93% of them singletons. Regarding the study as a whole: Unshared clonotypes carried lower generation probabilities than those common to all four donors.

CD45RO-negative, CCR7-positively selected cells formed the naive CD8 fraction, excluding terminally differentiated effector memory CD45RA+ cells. V was clipped by 6 bases and J by 7 bases, with 8 bases between them. Germline CDR1 and CDR2: MNHEY and SVGAGI. The CDR3 runs to 11 residues. The sample taken for sequencing was naive CD8+ T cells from PBMCs. The chain employs TRBV6-5 and TRBJ2-3; D unclear. The TCR originated in a man in his late teens or twenties in good health. Some clones in this sample may be carry-over from other donors' samples. In DNA form, the CDR3 reads TGTGCCAGCAGCTCGGCGAATACGCAGTATTTT. It yields the protein CASSSANTQYF.